These T cell receptor beta chains were read from a single sample in a study of cytomegalovirus exposure and HLA in healthy donors. Method: immunoSEQ multiplex PCR; TCRdb's copy keeps in-frame clones and lacks some. The table includes 140,000 or so clones, 80% detected once. The material sequenced was PBMCs. The receptor source for this set is a middle-aged man in good health and CMV-seronegative. Both conserved end residues are part of each CDR3. D genes are given only for firm matches. The size entry is marked missing in some rows and otherwise reads once, few, many or a size class.

J gene | V gene | clone size | D gene | CDR3 DNA | CDR3 protein
TRBJ1-2 | TRBV19 | NA | TRBD1 | TGTGCCAGTAGCTCAAGGGCTAGACAGGGGACTAACTATGGCTACACCTTC | CASSSRARQGTNYGYTF
TRBJ2-7 | TRBV5-6 | NA | TRBD2 | TGTGCCAGCGTAAGCGGGAGAGGGTACGACGAGCAGTACTTC | CASVSGRGYDEQYF
TRBJ1-5 | TRBV18 | NA | NA | TGTGCCAGCTCACCACCGAGCAGGGGTCGCAATCAGCCCCAGCATTTT | CASSPPSRGRNQPQHF
TRBJ2-2 | TRBV6-5 | NA | TRBD2 | TGTGCCAGCAGTCCCGGACTAGCGGGGGGGAGGGAGCTGTTTTTT | CASSPGLAGGRELFF
TRBJ2-3 | TRBV25-1 | NA | NA | TGTGCCAGCAGTGGGGATAGGGAGTGGGATACGCAGTATTTT | CASSGDREWDTQYF
TRBJ1-4 | TRBV4-1 | NA | TRBD1 | TGCGCCAGCAGCCAAGGGGGGACAGGAAATGAAAAACTGTTTTTT | CASSQGGTGNEKLFF
TRBJ1-1 | TRBV6-5 | NA | NA | TGTGCCAGCAGACCGGGGGGGGCCGAGGGTACTGAAGCTTTCTTT | CASRPGGAEGTEAFF
TRBJ2-5 | TRBV5-3 | NA | TRBD2 | TGTGCCAGATTCCCGGGACTAGCGGGGGGGAGGCAAGAGACCCAGTACTTC | CARFPGLAGGRQETQYF
TRBJ1-1 | TRBV5-1 | few | NA | TGCGCCAGCAGCAGGGGACAGAACACTGAAGCTTTCTTT | CASSRGQNTEAFF
TRBJ2-2 | TRBV9 | NA | NA | TGTGCCAGCAGCGTAGACCCCCTACCCGGGGAGCTGTTTTTT | CASSVDPLPGELFF
TRBJ2-7 | TRBV7-2 | NA | NA | TGTGCCAGCAGCTTAGGGGTCCTTAGGGGGAGCTCCTACGAGCAGTACTTC | CASSLGVLRGSSYEQYF
TRBJ2-6 | TRBV2 | NA | TRBD1 | TGTGCCAGCTCGGACAGGACGTCTGAGGCCAACGTCCTGACTTTC | CASSDRTSEANVLTF
TRBJ2-5 | TRBV6-5 | NA | NA | TGTGCCAGCAGGGGGACAGGTGGGAGGGGGACCCAGTACTTC | CASRGTGGRGTQYF
TRBJ1-1 | TRBV6-5 | NA | NA | TGTGCCAGCAGGACTACAGGGACGGCTGAAGCTTTCTTT | CASRTTGTAEAFF
TRBJ1-4 | TRBV6-1 | few | TRBD1 | TGTGCCAGCAGTGTAGCAAGGACAGGGAATGAAAAACTGTTTTTT | CASSVARTGNEKLFF
TRBJ1-1 | TRBV6-5 | few | TRBD1 | TGTGCCAGCAGTCTCGGACAGGGGGCCGCTGAAGCTTTCTTT | CASSLGQGAAEAFF
TRBJ2-2 | TRBV13 | NA | NA | TGTGCCAGCAGCTTAGGCCAGGGCGGGGAGCTGTTTTTT | CASSLGQGGELFF
TRBJ1-1 | TRBV28 | NA | TRBD1 | TGTGCCAGCCGGACAGGTTGGCCAGCTGAAGCTTTCTTT | CASRTGWPAEAFF
TRBJ2-1 | TRBV12-5 | once | TRBD2 | TGTGCTAGTGGTTTGAGGCTAGCGGGGGTCTCCTACAATGAGCAGTTCTTC | CASGLRLAGVSYNEQFF
TRBJ1-2 | TRBV5-8 | NA | NA | TGTGCCAGCAGCACCGCCCTTGGCCGTCTCTATGGCTACACCTTC | CASSTALGRLYGYTF
TRBJ2-7 | TRBV5-5 | NA | TRBD1 | TGTGCCAGCAGCTTGGGGCAGGGGGCTTACGAGCAGTACTTC | CASSLGQGAYEQYF
TRBJ1-2 | TRBV5-1 | few | TRBD1 | TGCGCCAGCAGTCGGGACAGGGGCTTACGAGGCTACACCTTC | CASSRDRGLRGYTF
TRBJ2-2 | TRBV5-4 | NA | TRBD2 | TGTGCCAGCAGCCCCGGACTAGCGGGGGTTGCCGGGGAGCTGTTTTTT | CASSPGLAGVAGELFF
TRBJ2-5 | TRBV10-2 | NA | NA | TGCGCCAGCATGAGACCGCGGGAGACCCAGTACTTC | CASMRPRETQYF
TRBJ1-2 | TRBV19 | NA | TRBD1 | TGTGCCAGTAGTGGAAGAAAGGGGGCGCGGTATGGCTACACCTTC | CASSGRKGARYGYTF
TRBJ1-3 | TRBV29-1 | NA | TRBD1 | TGCAGCGTAGGACAGGGGTCTGGAAACACCATATATTTT | CSVGQGSGNTIYF